This T cell receptor beta chain was recovered during a study of T-cell memory formation after mild COVID-19. Germline assignment: CDR1 LNHDA and CDR2 SQIVND (reference sequence). Trimming removed 0 bases from V and 3 bases from J; junction bases left unmatched: 3. The CDR3 spans 15 residues. Constant-segment-primed 5'RACE gave TCR alpha and TCR beta cDNA libraries with sample barcodes and UMIs. TCRdb re-called the 5' RACE reads with MiXCR, one entry per CDR3 protein. In the table there are some 410,000 distinct CDR3 sequences, around 22% of which are singletons. Sequenced sample: PBMCs or a T cell subset sorted from them (not recorded which). The V gene is TRBV19, the J gene TRBJ1-1, with TRBD1 identical over 8 bases. This clonotype was sampled from an adult woman who had mild COVID-19 (a few samples of this study predate the infection). Cell type and time point are not known. This chain's CDR3 is CASSIDATGDTEAFF. Here the CDR3 DNA reads TGTGCCAGTAGTATAGACGCGACAGGGGACACTGAAGCTTTCTTT.